The 2 T cell receptor beta chains below were found in one sample sequenced in a study of shared clonotypes between healthy human individuals. Clones were sequenced by immunoSEQ multiplex PCR, and TCRdb holds only the in-frame ones, with some missing. The table includes about 2.4 million clones, around nine tenths detected once. The sample taken for sequencing was naive CD4+ T cells sorted from blood. As to subset: CD45RA+ positively selected. Receptors originate from a man younger than 35 in good health.

As regards this clone: The sample has other DNA sequences that encode this CDR3 too. The rearrangement joins TRBV6-1 to TRBJ1-3; D unresolved. Germline values: CDR1 MNHNS, CDR2 SASEGT. CDR3 length: 15 residues. Trimming pared 0 bases from V and 0 bases from J, leaving 6 bases between. In nucleotides, the CDR3 is TGTGCCAGCAGTGAAGCGCTCGGCTCTGGAAACACCATATATTTT. Residues: CASSEALGSGNTIYF.

The chain has TRBV11-2 and TRBJ1-1, with a possible D match to TRBD1 (5 bases). The CDR3 runs 13 residues. Germline CDR1 and CDR2: SGHAT and FQNNGV. V was clipped by 7 bases and J by 1 base, with 10 bases between them. The CDR3 spells CASNKQENTEAFF. CDR3 bases: TGTGCCAGCAATAAACAGGAGAACACTGAAGCTTTCTTT.